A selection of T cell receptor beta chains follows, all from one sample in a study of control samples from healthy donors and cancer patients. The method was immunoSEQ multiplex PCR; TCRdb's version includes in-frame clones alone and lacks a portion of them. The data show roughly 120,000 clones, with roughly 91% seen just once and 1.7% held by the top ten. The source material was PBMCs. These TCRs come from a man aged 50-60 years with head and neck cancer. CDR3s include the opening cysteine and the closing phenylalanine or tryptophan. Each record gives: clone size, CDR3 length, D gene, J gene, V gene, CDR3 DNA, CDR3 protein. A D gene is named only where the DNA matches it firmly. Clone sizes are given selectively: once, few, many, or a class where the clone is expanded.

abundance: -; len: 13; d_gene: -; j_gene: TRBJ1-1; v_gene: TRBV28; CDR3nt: TGTGCCAGCCGAGGGGGACAGAACACTGAAGCTTTCTTT; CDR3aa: CASRGGQNTEAFF
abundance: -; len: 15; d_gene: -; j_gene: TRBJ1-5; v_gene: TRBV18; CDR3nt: TGTGCCAGCTCACCAAATGATAGGGGTGGGCAGCCCCAGCATTTT; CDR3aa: CASSPNDRGGQPQHF
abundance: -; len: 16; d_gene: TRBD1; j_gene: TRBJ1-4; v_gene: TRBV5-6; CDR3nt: TGTGCCAGCAGCTCCAGGGGGCAGGGTGTCCCCGGGAAACTGTTTTTT; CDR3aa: CASSSRGQGVPGKLFF
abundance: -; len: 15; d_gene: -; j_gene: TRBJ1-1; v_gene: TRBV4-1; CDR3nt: TGCGCCAGCAGCCGCGGGGGGCTGATGAACACTGAAGCTTTCTTT; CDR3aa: CASSRGGLMNTEAFF
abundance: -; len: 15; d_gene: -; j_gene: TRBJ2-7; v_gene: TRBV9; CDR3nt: TGTGCCAGCAGCGTAGGGTATAGCGGACCCTACGAGCAGTACTTC; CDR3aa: CASSVGYSGPYEQYF
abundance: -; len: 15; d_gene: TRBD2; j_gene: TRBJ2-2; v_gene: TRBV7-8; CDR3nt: TGTGCCAGCAGCTTTCTTCCTAGCGGGACCGGGGAGCTGTTTTTT; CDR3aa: CASSFLPSGTGELFF
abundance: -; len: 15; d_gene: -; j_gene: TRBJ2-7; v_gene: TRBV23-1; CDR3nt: TGCGCCAGCAGTCATCGGGGGGCCCTTTACTACGAGCAGTACTTC; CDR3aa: CASSHRGALYYEQYF
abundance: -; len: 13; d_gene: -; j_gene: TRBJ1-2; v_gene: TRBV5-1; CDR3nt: TGCGCCAGCAGAAGGGACAACAACTATGGCTACACCTTC; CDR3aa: CASRRDNNYGYTF
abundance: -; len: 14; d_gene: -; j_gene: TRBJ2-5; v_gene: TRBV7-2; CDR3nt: TGTGCCAGCAGCTTAAAGGGTTTGGAAGAGACCCAGTACTTC; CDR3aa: CASSLKGLEETQYF
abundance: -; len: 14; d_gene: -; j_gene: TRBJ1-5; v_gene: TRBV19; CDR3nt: TGTGCCAGTATGGTCGGTAGCCGAAATCAGCCCCAGCATTTT; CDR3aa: CASMVGSRNQPQHF
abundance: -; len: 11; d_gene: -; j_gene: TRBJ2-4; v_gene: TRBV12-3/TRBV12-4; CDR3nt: TGTGCCAGCAGTTTAAGCGACATTCAGTACTTC; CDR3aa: CASSLSDIQYF
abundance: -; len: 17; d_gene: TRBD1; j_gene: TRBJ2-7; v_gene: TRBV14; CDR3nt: TGTGCCAGCAGCGGTTCGGCATGGGACAGGGCAACCTACGAGCAGTACTTC; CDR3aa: CASSGSAWDRATYEQYF
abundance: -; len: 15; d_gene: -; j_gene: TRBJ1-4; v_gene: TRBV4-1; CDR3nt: TGCGCCAGCAGCCAAGGGTTGGCGGAGAATGAAAAACTGTTTTTT; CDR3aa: CASSQGLAENEKLFF
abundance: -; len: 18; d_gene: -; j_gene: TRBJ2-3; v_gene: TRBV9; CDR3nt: TGTGCCAGCAGCGTAGAAAGGCGGGGAGGATATGGTCCAGATACGCAGTATTTT; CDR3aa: CASSVERRGGYGPDTQYF
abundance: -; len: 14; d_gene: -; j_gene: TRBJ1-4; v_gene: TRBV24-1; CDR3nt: TGTGCCACCAGTGAGGACAGCACAAATGAAAAACTGTTTTTT; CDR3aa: CATSEDSTNEKLFF
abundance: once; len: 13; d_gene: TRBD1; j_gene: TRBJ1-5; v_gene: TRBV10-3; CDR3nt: TGTGCCATCAGTGAGGACAGGGATCAGCCCCAGCATTTT; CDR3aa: CAISEDRDQPQHF
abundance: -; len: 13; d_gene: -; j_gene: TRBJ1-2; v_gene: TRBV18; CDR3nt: TGTGCCAGCTCACCAGGCAGGGACTATGGCTACACCTTC; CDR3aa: CASSPGRDYGYTF
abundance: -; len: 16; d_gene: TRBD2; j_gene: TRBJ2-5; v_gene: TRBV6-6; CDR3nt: TGTGCCAGCAGTCCGCCTAAGCGGGGGGGCAGCGAGACCCAGTACTTC; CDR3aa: CASSPPKRGGSETQYF
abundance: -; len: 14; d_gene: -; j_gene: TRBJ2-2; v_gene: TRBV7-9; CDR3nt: TGTGCCAGCAGCTTAGCAGTGGTTCCCGGGGAGCTGTTTTTT; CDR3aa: CASSLAVVPGELFF
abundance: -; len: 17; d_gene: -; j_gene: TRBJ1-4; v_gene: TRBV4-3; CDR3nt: TGCGCCAGCAGCCAAGGCGGGGCACTTCGGGGTAATGAAAAACTGTTTTTT; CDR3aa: CASSQGGALRGNEKLFF
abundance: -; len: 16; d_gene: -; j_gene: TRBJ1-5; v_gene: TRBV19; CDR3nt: TGTGCCAGTAGTATTGGGACACTTTATAGCAATCAGCCCCAGCATTTT; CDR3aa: CASSIGTLYSNQPQHF
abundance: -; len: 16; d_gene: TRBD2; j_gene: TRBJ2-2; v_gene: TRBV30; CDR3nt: TGTGCCTTCCCAGGCGGGGGGCGACGAGTCACCGGGGAGCTGTTTTTT; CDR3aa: CAFPGGGRRVTGELFF
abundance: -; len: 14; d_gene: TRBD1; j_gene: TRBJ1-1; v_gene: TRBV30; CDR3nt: TGTGCCTGGAGGGGCCCCGGGACAGGGAAAGAAGCTTTCTTT; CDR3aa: CAWRGPGTGKEAFF
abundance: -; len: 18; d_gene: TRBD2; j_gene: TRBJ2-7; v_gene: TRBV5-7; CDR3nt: TGTGCCAGCAGCTTGGTATGCGGACTAGCGGGGGATACCTACGAGCAGTACTTC; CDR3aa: CASSLVCGLAGDTYEQYF
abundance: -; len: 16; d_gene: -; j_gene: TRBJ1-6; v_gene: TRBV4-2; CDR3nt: TGTGCCAGCAACTCTAACGCGGGGCAGCTGAATTCACCCCTCCACTTT; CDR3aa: CASNSNAGQLNSPLHF
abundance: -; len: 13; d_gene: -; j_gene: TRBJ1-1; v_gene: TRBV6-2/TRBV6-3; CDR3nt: TGTGCCAGCAGTACCGACCCGAACACTGAAGCTTTCTTT; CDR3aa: CASSTDPNTEAFF
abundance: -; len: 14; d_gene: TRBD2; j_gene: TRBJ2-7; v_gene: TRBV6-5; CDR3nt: TGTGCCAGCAGTTACTCTAGCGGGGGTTACGAGCAGTACTTC; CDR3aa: CASSYSSGGYEQYF
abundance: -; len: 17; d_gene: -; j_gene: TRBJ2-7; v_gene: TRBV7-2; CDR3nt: TGTGCCAGCAGCTTACCACTAACGGGCGGTCCCTCCTACGAGCAGTACTTC; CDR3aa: CASSLPLTGGPSYEQYF
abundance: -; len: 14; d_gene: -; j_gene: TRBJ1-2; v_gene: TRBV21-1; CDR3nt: TGTGCCAGCAGCAAACGACGGACTAACTATGGCTACACCTTC; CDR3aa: CASSKRRTNYGYTF
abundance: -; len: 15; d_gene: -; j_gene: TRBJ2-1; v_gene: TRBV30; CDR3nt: TGTGCCTTGATACAGGGCCCCGCTGCGTCCGATGAGCAGTTCTTC; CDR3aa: CALIQGPAASDEQFF
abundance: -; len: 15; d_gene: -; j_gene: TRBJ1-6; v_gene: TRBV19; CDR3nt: TGTGCCAGTAGTATCGTAGGCAGCCCTAATTCACCCCTCCACTTT; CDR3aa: CASSIVGSPNSPLHF
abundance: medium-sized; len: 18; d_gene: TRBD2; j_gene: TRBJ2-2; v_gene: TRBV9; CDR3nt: TGTGCCAGCAGCGTAGCTAGCGGGGGGCCCGGGAACACCGGGGAGCTGTTTTTT; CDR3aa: CASSVASGGPGNTGELFF
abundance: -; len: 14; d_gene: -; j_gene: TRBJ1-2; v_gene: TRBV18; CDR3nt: TGTGCCAGCTCACCACAGGGCCTCCCTTATGGCTACACCTTC; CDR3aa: CASSPQGLPYGYTF
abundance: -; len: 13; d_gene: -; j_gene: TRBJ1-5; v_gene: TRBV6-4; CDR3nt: TGTGCCAGCAGTGTTTCAGGCAATCAGCCCCAGCATTTT; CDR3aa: CASSVSGNQPQHF
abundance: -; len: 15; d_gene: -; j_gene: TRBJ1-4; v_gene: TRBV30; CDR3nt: TGTGCCTGGAGTGGTCACAGCTCAACTAATGAAAAACTGTTTTTT; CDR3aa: CAWSGHSSTNEKLFF
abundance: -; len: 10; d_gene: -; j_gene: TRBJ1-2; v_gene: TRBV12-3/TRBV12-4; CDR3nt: TGTGCCACAGGGGTGCCGAACCTTTCCTTC; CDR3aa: CATGVPNLSF
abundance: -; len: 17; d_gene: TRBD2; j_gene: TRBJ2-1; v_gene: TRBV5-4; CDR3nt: TGTGCCAGCAGCGCCGAACTAGCGGTCAGCTCCTACAATGAGCAGTTCTTC; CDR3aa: CASSAELAVSSYNEQFF
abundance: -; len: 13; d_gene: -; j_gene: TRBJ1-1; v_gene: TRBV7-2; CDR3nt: TGTGCCAGCAGCTCCGGGAGGAACACTGAAGCTTTCTTT; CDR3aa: CASSSGRNTEAFF
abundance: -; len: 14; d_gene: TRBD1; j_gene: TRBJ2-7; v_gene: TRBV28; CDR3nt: TGTGCCAGCAGTCCCTGGACAGGCGCCAACGAGCAGTACTTC; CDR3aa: CASSPWTGANEQYF
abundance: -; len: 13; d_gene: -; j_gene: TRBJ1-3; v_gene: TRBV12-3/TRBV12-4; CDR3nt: TGTGCCAGCAGTCCCCCCTCTGGAAACACCATATATTTT; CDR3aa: CASSPPSGNTIYF
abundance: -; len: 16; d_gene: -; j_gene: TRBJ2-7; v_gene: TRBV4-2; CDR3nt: TGTGCCAGCAGCCAAGATCGGTCGCTAGCTGCGCTTGAGCAGTACTTC; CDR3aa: CASSQDRSLAALEQYF